The rows below give T cell receptor beta chains drawn from one sample of a study of cytomegalovirus exposure and HLA in healthy donors. The protocol was immunoSEQ multiplex PCR, while the TCRdb copy is restricted to in-frame clones and leaves out a portion. This table holds 100,000 to 150,000 clones, roughly 80% found once. The sequenced sample consisted of PBMCs. These receptors were obtained from a man younger than 40 in good health and CMV-seronegative. CDR3s include the opening cysteine and the closing phenylalanine or tryptophan. D genes are given only for firm matches. The size entry is marked missing in some rows and otherwise reads once, few, many or a size class.

CDR3nt | CDR3aa | v_gene | abundance | d_gene | j_gene
TGTGCCAGTAGTATCGATGGGGCTTTAAGCACAGATACGCAGTATTTT | CASSIDGALSTDTQYF | TRBV19 | . | . | TRBJ2-3
TGTGCCAGCAGTCTCAACTTCTACAATGAGCAGTTCTTC | CASSLNFYNEQFF | TRBV27 | . | . | TRBJ2-1
TGTGCCAGTAGTTTATCTCGGGGGGATCTAGATACGCAGTATTTT | CASSLSRGDLDTQYF | TRBV19 | . | TRBD2 | TRBJ2-3
TGTGCCAGCAGCGTAGGACTAGCGTACACAGATACGCAGTATTTT | CASSVGLAYTDTQYF | TRBV5-6 | . | TRBD2 | TRBJ2-3
TGTGCCAGCAGCTTATTTATGCGACAGGCCTCCTACGAGCAGTACTTC | CASSLFMRQASYEQYF | TRBV7-9 | . | . | TRBJ2-7
TGTGCCAGCAGCCCCGACAGGGGAAACACCGGGGAGCTGTTTTTT | CASSPDRGNTGELFF | TRBV11-3 | . | TRBD1 | TRBJ2-2
TGTGCCAGCAGCCCCGAGGGAGCGGGGGGGAATGAGCAGTTCTTC | CASSPEGAGGNEQFF | TRBV7-9 | . | TRBD2 | TRBJ2-1
TGTGCCAGCAGTCCCGGGGTCGTTACGCAGTATTTT | CASSPGVVTQYF | TRBV28 | . | . | TRBJ2-3
TGTGCCAGCAGCACCCTAGACAGGCACTCTGGAAACACCATATATTTT | CASSTLDRHSGNTIYF | TRBV9 | once | . | TRBJ1-3
TGTGCCAGCAGTTACTCATCAGACTCTGGAAACACCATATATTTT | CASSYSSDSGNTIYF | TRBV6-5 | . | . | TRBJ1-3
TGTGCCAGTAAGGATGTGAAAGGGGATCTCGCTGAAGCTTTCTTT | CASKDVKGDLAEAFF | TRBV19 | . | . | TRBJ1-1
TGTGCCAGCAGCCCAGGACAGGGAGCCTCTGGAAACACCATATATTTT | CASSPGQGASGNTIYF | TRBV11-3 | . | TRBD1 | TRBJ1-3
TGCGCCAGCAGTGACAGGGGGCACACTGAAGCTTTCTTT | CASSDRGHTEAFF | TRBV10-1 | . | TRBD1 | TRBJ1-1
TGTGCCAGCAGCCTCCGTTTCGGAGCCCGCGAGACCCAGTACTTC | CASSLRFGARETQYF | TRBV7-7 | . | . | TRBJ2-5
TGTGCCAGCAGCGTAGATGGGTTGGGGCTGAGCGAGACCCAGTACTTC | CASSVDGLGLSETQYF | TRBV9 | . | . | TRBJ2-5
TGTGCCAGCAGCGTAGAAGGGCAGGGGTGGGCCGGGGAGCTGTTTTTT | CASSVEGQGWAGELFF | TRBV9 | . | . | TRBJ2-2
TGTGCCAGCAGCGCACTGACAGGGGGTTATTACGAGCAGTACTTC | CASSALTGGYYEQYF | TRBV7-2 | . | TRBD1 | TRBJ2-7
TGTGCCAGCAGCTTGGACAATAACTATGGCTACACCTTC | CASSLDNNYGYTF | TRBV5-4 | . | . | TRBJ1-2
TGTGCCAGCAGCCCGGAGGGTTACAGGGGAGCTTTCTTT | CASSPEGYRGAFF | TRBV7-9 | . | TRBD1 | TRBJ1-1
TGTGCCTGGAGTCCACGGGACAGGGGCAACTATGGCTACACCTTC | CAWSPRDRGNYGYTF | TRBV30 | . | TRBD1 | TRBJ1-2
TGTGCCAGTAGTATTCCCGGGACTAGTTCCGCCGGGGAGCTGTTTTTT | CASSIPGTSSAGELFF | TRBV19 | . | TRBD2 | TRBJ2-2
TGTGCCAGCACCAGGGGGCGGGTGGGCGACACTGAAGCTTTCTTT | CASTRGRVGDTEAFF | TRBV6-6 | . | TRBD1 | TRBJ1-1
TGTGCTAGTGGGAAGACAGGCCTCCCCGGGGAGCTGTTTTTT | CASGKTGLPGELFF | TRBV12-5 | . | . | TRBJ2-2
TGTGCCAGCAGCGTAGTTTCGGACAGCTATGGCTACACCTTC | CASSVVSDSYGYTF | TRBV9 | once | . | TRBJ1-2
TGTGCCAGCAGCGACCGGGGCAAAAACATTCAGTACTTC | CASSDRGKNIQYF | TRBV6-5 | . | . | TRBJ2-4
TGCAGCGTTGAGGCAGTCATGAACACTGAAGCTTTCTTT | CSVEAVMNTEAFF | TRBV29-1 | . | . | TRBJ1-1
TGTGCCAGCAGCGGGACAGGGGAAGCTTTCTTT | CASSGTGEAFF | TRBV9 | few | TRBD1 | TRBJ1-1
TGTGCCAGCAGCCCCCGGGGGGCAGCTAGCACAGATACGCAGTATTTT | CASSPRGAASTDTQYF | TRBV9 | few | . | TRBJ2-3
TGCGCCAGCAGTGGGGAGACAGGGAGTTTGGCAGATACGCAGTATTTT | CASSGETGSLADTQYF | TRBV10-1 | . | TRBD1 | TRBJ2-3
TGCGCCAGCAGTGAGTCGGCGGTCACCGGGGAGCTGTTTTTT | CASSESAVTGELFF | TRBV10-1 | once | . | TRBJ2-2
TGTGCCAGCAGTGAACAAGGGCTAGCGGGGGGGTCCGAGCAGTACTTC | CASSEQGLAGGSEQYF | TRBV2 | . | TRBD2 | TRBJ2-7
TGTGCCACCAGCCCTCACAGGGGATCTGGAAACACCATATATTTT | CATSPHRGSGNTIYF | TRBV15 | . | TRBD1 | TRBJ1-3
TGTGCCAGCAGCCAGGTCGGCTACACCTTC | CASSQVGYTF | TRBV7-2 | . | . | TRBJ1-2
TGTGCCAGCAGCCAACGGTCTAGCGGGGGGTTGGATGAGCAGTTCTTC | CASSQRSSGGLDEQFF | TRBV7-8 | . | TRBD2 | TRBJ2-1
TGCGCCAGCAGCTGGGGAGGAGGCAACACTGAAGCTTTCTTT | CASSWGGGNTEAFF | TRBV5-1 | . | . | TRBJ1-1
TGCGCCAGCAGCCACCCGGGAGCCACCTACGAGCAGTACTTC | CASSHPGATYEQYF | TRBV5-1 | . | . | TRBJ2-7
TGTGCCAGCAGCTACCAAATAGGGGCGGAGAATCAGCCCCAGCATTTT | CASSYQIGAENQPQHF | TRBV6-6 | . | . | TRBJ1-5